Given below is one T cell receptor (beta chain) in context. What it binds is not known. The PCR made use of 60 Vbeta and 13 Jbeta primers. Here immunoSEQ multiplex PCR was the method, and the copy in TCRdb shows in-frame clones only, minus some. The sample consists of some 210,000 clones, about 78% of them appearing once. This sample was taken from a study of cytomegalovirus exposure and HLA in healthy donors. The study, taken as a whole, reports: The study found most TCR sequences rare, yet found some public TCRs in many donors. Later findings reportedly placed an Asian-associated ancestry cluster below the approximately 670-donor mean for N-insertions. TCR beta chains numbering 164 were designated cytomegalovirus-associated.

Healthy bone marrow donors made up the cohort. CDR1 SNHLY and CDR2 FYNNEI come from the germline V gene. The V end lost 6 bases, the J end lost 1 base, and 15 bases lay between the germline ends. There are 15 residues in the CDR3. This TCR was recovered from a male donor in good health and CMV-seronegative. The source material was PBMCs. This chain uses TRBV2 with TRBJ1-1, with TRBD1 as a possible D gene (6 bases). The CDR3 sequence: CASRGARGRNTEAFF. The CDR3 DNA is TGTGCCAGCAGGGGGGCTAGGGGCAGGAACACTGAAGCTTTCTTT.